This T cell receptor beta chain was retrieved from a study of identical twins. Study-level results: There was an excess of low generation probability in the out-of-frame alpha sequences that twins shared. In drawing conclusions, the study used cross-sectional statistical analysis and did not follow the same donors. Cord blood beta clonotypes that were abundant carried fewer insertions, and memory repertoires showed no such trend.

Looked up from germline, CDR1 is SGHRS and CDR2 is YFSETQ. Between the trimmed V and J ends, which lost 3 bases and 2 bases, there was a span of 12 bases. The CDR3 length is 14 residues. Remarks on this clonotype: The antigen remains undetermined.

TCRdb ran MiXCR on the 5' RACE reads and lists one entry per CDR3 protein. The sample has some 300,000 distinct CDR3 sequences; roughly 12% are singletons. These same records also appear under a second study, on yellow fever vaccine responses in identical twins.

Sequenced input: CD8+ T cells sorted from blood. The sequence was obtained from a young woman in good health. The chain couples TRBV5-1 to TRBJ2-7, with D uncertain. The CDR3 DNA is TGCGCCAGCAGCTCCCGACTGGGCACCTACGAGCAGTACTTC. This encodes CASSSRLGTYEQYF.